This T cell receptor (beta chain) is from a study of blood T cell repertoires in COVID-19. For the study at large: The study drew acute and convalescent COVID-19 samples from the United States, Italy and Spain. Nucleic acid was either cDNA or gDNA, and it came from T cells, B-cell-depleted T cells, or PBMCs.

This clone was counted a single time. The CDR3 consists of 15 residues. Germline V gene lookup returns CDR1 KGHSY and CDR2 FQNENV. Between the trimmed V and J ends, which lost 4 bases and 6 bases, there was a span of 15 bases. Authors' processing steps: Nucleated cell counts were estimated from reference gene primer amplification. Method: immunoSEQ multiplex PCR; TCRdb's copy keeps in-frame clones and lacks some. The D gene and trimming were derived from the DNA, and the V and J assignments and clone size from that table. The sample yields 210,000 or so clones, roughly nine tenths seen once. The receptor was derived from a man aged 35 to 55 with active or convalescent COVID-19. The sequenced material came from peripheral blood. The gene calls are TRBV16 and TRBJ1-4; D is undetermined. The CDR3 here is CASSPTGNYYEKLFF. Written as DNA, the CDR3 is TGTGCCAGCAGCCCAACCGGGAATTATTATGAAAAACTGTTTTTT.